These 16 T cell receptor beta chains share one sample of origin, sequenced in a study of CD8+ T cells in alopecia areata (dated by TCRdb to the late 2010s). The time point label on this specimen signifies: 4 weeks on oral tofacitinib. What the treatment or condition label conveys for this sample: oral pan-JAK inhibitor, 5-10 mg twice daily. Preparation of the library involved the immunoSEQ multiplex PCR assay. To provide template for TCR sequencing, every sample had RNA extracted and reverse transcribed into cDNA. In TCRdb, the immuneACCESS table is reduced to in-frame sequences with V and J assigned. These tables do not hold every clone; where another copy was compared, an unresolved V gene accounts for under half, and the others remain unexplained. Counted in this sample were about 190,000 clones; 55% to 70% of them appeared once. Together, the top ten hold approximately 0.7% of the sample. The starting material was CD4+ T cells sorted from blood, obtained at week 4, from a patient treated with tofacitinib. These receptors originate from a human donor with alopecia areata.

This clone was counted many times. The CDR3 protein is CASSFPGLADSTDTQYF. The CDR3 nucleotides read TGTGCCAGCAGTTTCCCCGGACTAGCGGATAGCACAGATACGCAGTATTTT. V gene TRBV28 combines with J gene TRBJ2-3; 10 positions match TRBD2. Germline CDR1 MDHEN, CDR2 SYDVKM. The junction had 6 bases not matched to a gene; V was cut back by 3 bases and J by 0 bases. The CDR3 is made up of 17 amino acids.

The chain is built from TRBV5-4 and TRBJ2-3; perhaps TRBD1 as D (5 bases). CDR3 length: 13 residues. Trimming pared 1 base from V and 5 bases from J, leaving 8 bases between. The germline V gene encodes CDR1 SGHNT and CDR2 YYREEE (reference sequence). CDR3 in amino acids: CASSLKGIDTQYF. The CDR3 DNA reads TGTGCCAGCAGCTTGAAGGGGATAGATACGCAGTATTTT.

This clone was recorded a few times. The rearrangement joins TRBV5-1 to TRBJ2-1, with no clear D. Trimming left V 0 bases short and J 0 bases short, with 7 bases between. CDR1 and CDR2 (germline): SGHRS, YFSETQ. The CDR3 is made up of 15 amino acids. Here the CDR3 reads CASSLDASSYNEQFF. The CDR3 DNA sequence: TGCGCCAGCAGCTTGGACGCAAGCTCCTACAATGAGCAGTTCTTC.

This clone came up once. The chain links TRBV11-2 to TRBJ2-5; 12 positions match TRBD2. The CDR3 contains 16 residues. V lost 6 bases and J lost 4; bases outside the gene matches: 9. Germline CDR1 reads SGHAT; CDR2 reads FQNNGV. This CDR3 reads CASRRPSGRARETQYF. The CDR3 nucleotides read TGTGCCAGCAGGCGCCCTAGCGGGAGGGCCCGAGAGACCCAGTACTTC.

The chain links TRBV5-4 to TRBJ2-7, with TRBD1 matching 8 bases. In germline, CDR1 is SGHNT, CDR2 YYREEE (reference sequence). Trimming at V came to 4 bases and at J to 2 bases, leaving 5 bases not matched to a gene. This CDR3 region has 14 residues. CDR3 sequence: CASSPRQGTYEQYF. DNA of the CDR3: TGTGCCAGCAGCCCCCGACAGGGGACCTACGAGCAGTACTTC.

This clone was seen once. The chain is built from TRBV6-1 and TRBJ2-3; 10 positions agree with TRBD2. The CDR3 sequence is 14 residues long. V gave up 8 bases and J gave up 6 bases; unmatched junction bases: 8. Germline CDR1 MNHNS, CDR2 SASEGT. CDR3 sequence reads: CASGGLARRDTQYF. CDR3 in DNA: TGTGCCAGCGGGGGACTAGCGAGGAGGGATACGCAGTATTTT.

This chain links TRBV29-1 with TRBJ2-2, with 10 bases aligning to TRBD2. After removal of 2 bases from V and 7 bases from J, the junction contained 13 bases not matched to a gene. The CDR3 has 17 residues. The germline V gene encodes CDR1 SQVTM and CDR2 ANQGSEA. The CDR3 DNA reads TGCAGCGTTGAATGGTACCCTAGCGGGAGCAGTGGCGGGGAGCTGTTTTTT. This translates into CSVEWYPSGSSGGELFF.

A remark on this clone: One end of the junction does not line up with germline, which may come from a read error. This chain links TRBV7-7 with TRBJ2-2, with D hard to call. The CDR3 consists of 11 residues. The V gene's germline CDR1 is SSHAT and CDR2 FNYEAQ (reference sequence). The CDR3 loop reads CASSSTGELFF. The CDR3 coding sequence is TGTGCTAGCAGCTCAACCGGGGAGCTGTTTTTT.

The chain carries TRBV5-1 and TRBJ2-1; D remains ambiguous. The V gene's germline CDR1 is SGHRS and CDR2 YFSETQ. The V and J ends lost 5 bases and 9 bases respectively, with 18 bases between them. This CDR3 comprises 14 residues. CDR3 protein: CASRLQGPRTEQFF. The CDR3 nucleotides read TGCGCCAGCAGGCTACAAGGCCCCAGGACTGAGCAGTTCTTC.

This clone has more than one count but fewer than ten. The chain carries TRBV11-2 and TRBJ2-1; D remains unclear. This CDR3 has 13 residues. Deletions cut 4 bases from V and 3 bases from J, with 7 bases between. Germline V gives CDR1 SGHAT, CDR2 FQNNGV. DNA for the CDR3: TGTGCCAGCAGCTCCGAGCTCTACAATGAGCAGTTCTTC. Residues: CASSSELYNEQFF. Based on the CDR3 plus reference TRBV11-2 and TRBJ2-1, the full variable domain is EAGVAQSPRYKIIEKRQSVAFWCNPISGHATLYWYQQILGQGPKLLIQFQNNGVVDDSQLPKDRFSAERLKGVDSTLKIQPAKLEDSAVYLCASSSELYNEQFFGPGTRLTVL.

CDR3: CASSDRGQWNEQYF. CDR3 bases: TGTGCCAGCAGTGACAGGGGGCAATGGAACGAGCAGTACTTC. The V call is TRBV6-6, the J call TRBJ2-7, with TRBD1 matching 10 bases. This CDR3 region has 14 residues. Germline V CDR1 and CDR2: MNHNY, SVGAGI (reference sequence). The V gene end was trimmed by 5 bases and the J gene end by 5 bases; junction bases not matched to a gene: 6.

The rearrangement joins TRBV4-2 to TRBJ2-7; a possible D gene is TRBD1 (5 bases). Between the trimmed V and J ends, which lost 1 base and 3 bases, there was a span of 7 bases. The germline CDR1 and CDR2 sequences are LGHNA and YNFKEQ. The CDR3 covers 13 residues. The CDR3 sequence: CASSQGGGYEQYF. The DNA for the CDR3 is TGTGCCAGCAGCCAAGGGGGCGGCTACGAGCAGTACTTC.

This clone was observed once. The sample carries other DNA sequences with the same CDR3. The J gene is TRBJ2-5, the V gene TRBV30; D unclear. The germline V gene has CDR1 GTSNPN and CDR2 SVGIG (reference sequence). With 0 bases removed from V and 5 bases from J, the gap between germline ends came to 10 bases. This CDR3 is built from 13 residues. The CDR3 loop is CAWSVKGGETQYF. The CDR3 DNA is TGTGCCTGGAGTGTCAAGGGTGGTGAGACCCAGTACTTC.

The rearrangement joins TRBV9 to TRBJ2-1; D unclear. The length of the CDR3 is 15 residues. Germline assignment: CDR1 SGDLS and CDR2 YYNGEE. V lost 4 bases to trimming and J lost 7 bases, with 18 bases between them. In nucleotides, the CDR3 is TGTGCCAGCAGCATACAATCCTCTGGGGTGAATGAGCAGTTCTTC. Its protein product is CASSIQSSGVNEQFF.

This chain links TRBV29-1 with TRBJ2-7; perhaps TRBD2 as D (6 bases). This CDR3 contains 17 residues. V lost 3 bases to trimming and J lost 6 bases, with 27 bases between them. Looked up from germline, CDR1 is SQVTM and CDR2 is ANQGSEA. The CDR3 loop is CSVEALPSVSGRSEQYF. In nucleotides, the CDR3 is TGCAGCGTTGAGGCGTTGCCTAGCGTATCGGGTCGATCCGAGCAGTACTTC.

The gene calls are TRBV9 and TRBJ2-3, with no clear D. The CDR3 runs 14 residues. Germline values: CDR1 SGDLS, CDR2 YYNGEE. Trimming removed 0 bases from V and 0 bases from J, with 5 bases in between. The CDR3 DNA is TGTGCCAGCAGCGTAGGAGGCAGCACAGATACGCAGTATTTT. Encoded protein: CASSVGGSTDTQYF.